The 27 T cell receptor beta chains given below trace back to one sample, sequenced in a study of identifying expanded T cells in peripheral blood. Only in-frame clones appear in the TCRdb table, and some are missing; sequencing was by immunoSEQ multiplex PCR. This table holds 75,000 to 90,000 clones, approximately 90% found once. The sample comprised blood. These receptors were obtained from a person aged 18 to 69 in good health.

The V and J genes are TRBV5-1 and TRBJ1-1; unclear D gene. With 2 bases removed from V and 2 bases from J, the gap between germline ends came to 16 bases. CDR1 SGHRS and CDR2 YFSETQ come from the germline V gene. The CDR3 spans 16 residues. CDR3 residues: CASSLYSLALNTEAFF. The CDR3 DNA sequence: TGCGCCAGCAGCTTATACTCTTTGGCGCTAAACACTGAAGCTTTCTTT. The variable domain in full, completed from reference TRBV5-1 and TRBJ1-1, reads KAGVTQTPRYLIKTRGQQVTLSCSPISGHRSVSWYQQTPGQGLQFLFEYFSETQRNKGNFPGRFSGRQFSNSRSEMNVSTLELGDSALYLCASSLYSLALNTEAFFGQGTRLTVV.

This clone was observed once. Written as DNA, the CDR3 is TGTGCCAGCAGCCAAGATGGGTACGAGCAGTACTTC. This encodes CASSQDGYEQYF. This chain connects TRBV4-2 to TRBJ2-7, with unresolved D. The V gene's germline CDR1 is LGHNA and CDR2 YNFKEQ. This CDR3 comprises 12 residues. V was clipped by 0 bases and J by 4 bases, with 4 bases between them.

The CDR3 coding sequence is TGTGCCAGCAGCTTAAACCTAGCGGGGAATGAGCAGTTCTTC. Translating gives CASSLNLAGNEQFF. The genes are TRBV11-3 and TRBJ2-1, with 9 bases identical to TRBD2. The ends lost 2 bases at V and 7 bases at J; junction bases unmatched: 3. Germline CDR1 SGHNT, CDR2 YENEEA. The CDR3 totals 14 residues.

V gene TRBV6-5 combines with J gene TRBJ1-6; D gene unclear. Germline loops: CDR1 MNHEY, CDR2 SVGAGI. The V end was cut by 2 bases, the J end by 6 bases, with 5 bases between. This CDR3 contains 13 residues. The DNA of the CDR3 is TGTGCCAGCAGTTACCGGCTTAATTCACCCCTCCACTTT. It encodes CASSYRLNSPLHF.

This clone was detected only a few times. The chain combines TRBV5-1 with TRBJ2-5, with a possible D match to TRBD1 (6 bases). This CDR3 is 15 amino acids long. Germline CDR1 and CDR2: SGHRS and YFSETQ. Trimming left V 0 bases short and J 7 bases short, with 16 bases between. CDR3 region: CASSLVWGPEVTQYF. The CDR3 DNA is TGCGCCAGCAGCTTGGTCTGGGGGCCTGAGGTGACCCAGTACTTC.

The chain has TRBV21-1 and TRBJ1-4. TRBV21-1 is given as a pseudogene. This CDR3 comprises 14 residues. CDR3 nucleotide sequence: TGTGCCAGCAGCAAAGCTGATAGGAGAGAAAAACTGTTTTTT. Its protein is CASSKADRREKLFF.

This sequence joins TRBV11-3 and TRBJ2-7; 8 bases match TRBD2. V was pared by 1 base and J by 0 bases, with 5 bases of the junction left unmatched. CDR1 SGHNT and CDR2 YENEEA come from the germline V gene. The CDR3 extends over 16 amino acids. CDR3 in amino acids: CASSLGGSGTSYEQYF. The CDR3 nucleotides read TGTGCCAGCAGCTTAGGGGGTAGCGGGACCTCCTACGAGCAGTACTTC.

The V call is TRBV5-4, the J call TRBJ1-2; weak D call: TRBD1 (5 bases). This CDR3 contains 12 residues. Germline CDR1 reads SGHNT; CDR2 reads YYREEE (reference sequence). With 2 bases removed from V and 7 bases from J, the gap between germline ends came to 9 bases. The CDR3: CASSFGGSGYTF. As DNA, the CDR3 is TGTGCCAGCAGCTTCGGGGGATCTGGCTACACCTTC.

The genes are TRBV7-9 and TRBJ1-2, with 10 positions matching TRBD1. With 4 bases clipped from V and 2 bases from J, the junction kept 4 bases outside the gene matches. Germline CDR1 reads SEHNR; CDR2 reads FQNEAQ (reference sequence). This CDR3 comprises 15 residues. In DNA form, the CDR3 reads TGTGCCAGCAGCTCCGGGACAGGGGCCAACTATGGCTACACCTTC. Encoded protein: CASSSGTGANYGYTF.

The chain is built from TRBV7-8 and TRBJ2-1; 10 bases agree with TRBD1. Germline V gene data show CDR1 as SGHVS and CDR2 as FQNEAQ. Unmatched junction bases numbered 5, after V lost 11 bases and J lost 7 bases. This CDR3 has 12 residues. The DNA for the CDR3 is TGTGCCTCCCGGGACAGGGGTAATGAGCAGTTCTTC. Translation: CASRDRGNEQFF.

Here the CDR3 reads CSARLAAQGEQFF. CDR3 sequence (DNA): TGCAGCGCTAGACTAGCAGCACAGGGTGAGCAGTTCTTC. The chain links TRBV29-1 to TRBJ2-1; the D gene is possibly TRBD2 (7 bases). V was pared by 7 bases and J by 9 bases, with 19 bases between. The CDR3 is made up of 13 amino acids. In germline, CDR1 is SQVTM, CDR2 ANQGSEA.

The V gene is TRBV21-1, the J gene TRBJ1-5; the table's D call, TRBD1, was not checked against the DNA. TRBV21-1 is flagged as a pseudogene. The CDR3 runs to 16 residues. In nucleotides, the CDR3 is TGTGCCAGGCAGGGGAAAAGTGGAGCTAGCAATCAGCCCCAGCATTTT. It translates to CARQGKSGASNQPQHF.

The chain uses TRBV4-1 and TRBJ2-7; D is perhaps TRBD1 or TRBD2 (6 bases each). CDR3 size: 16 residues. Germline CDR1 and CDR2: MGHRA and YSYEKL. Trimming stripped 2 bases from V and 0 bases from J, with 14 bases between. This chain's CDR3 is CASSQSAQGLSYEQYF. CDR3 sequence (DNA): TGCGCCAGCAGCCAAAGCGCACAGGGACTCTCCTACGAGCAGTACTTC.

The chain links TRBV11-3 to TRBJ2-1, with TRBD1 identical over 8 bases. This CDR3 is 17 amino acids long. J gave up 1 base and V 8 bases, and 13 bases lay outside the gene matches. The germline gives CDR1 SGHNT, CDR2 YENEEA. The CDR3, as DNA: TGTGCCAGCGCGAACCAGGGGGCTACCGATTCCTACAATGAGCAGTTCTTC. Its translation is CASANQGATDSYNEQFF.

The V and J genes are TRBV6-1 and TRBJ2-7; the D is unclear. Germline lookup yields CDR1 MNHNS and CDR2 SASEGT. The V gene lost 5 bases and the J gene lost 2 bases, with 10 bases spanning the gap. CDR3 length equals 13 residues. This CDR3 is CASSFLSTYEQYF. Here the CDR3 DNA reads TGTGCCAGCAGTTTCTTGAGTACCTACGAGCAGTACTTC.

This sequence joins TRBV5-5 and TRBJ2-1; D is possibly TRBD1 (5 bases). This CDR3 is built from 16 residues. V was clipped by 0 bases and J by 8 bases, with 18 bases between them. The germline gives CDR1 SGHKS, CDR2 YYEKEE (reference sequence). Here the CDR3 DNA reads TGTGCCAGCAGCTTGGCCGACAGAGTTAGAAGGGATGAGCAGTTCTTC. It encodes CASSLADRVRRDEQFF.

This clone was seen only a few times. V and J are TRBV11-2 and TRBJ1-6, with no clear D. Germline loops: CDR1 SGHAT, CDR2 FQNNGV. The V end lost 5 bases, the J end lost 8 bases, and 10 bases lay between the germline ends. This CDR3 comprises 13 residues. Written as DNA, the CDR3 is TGTGCCAGCAGCCAACTACGGTATTCACCCCTCCACTTT. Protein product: CASSQLRYSPLHF.

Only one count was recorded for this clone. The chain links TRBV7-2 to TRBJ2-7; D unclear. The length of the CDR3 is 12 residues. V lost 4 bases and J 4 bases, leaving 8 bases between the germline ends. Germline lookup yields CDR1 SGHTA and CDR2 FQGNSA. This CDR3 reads CASSSRVYEQYF. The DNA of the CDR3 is TGTGCCAGCAGCTCCCGAGTGTACGAGCAGTACTTC.

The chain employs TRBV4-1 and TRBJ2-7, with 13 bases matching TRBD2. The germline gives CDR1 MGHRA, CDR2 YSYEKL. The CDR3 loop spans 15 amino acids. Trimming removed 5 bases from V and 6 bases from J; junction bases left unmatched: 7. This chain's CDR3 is CASSDRLAGGSEQYF. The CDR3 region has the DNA TGCGCCAGCAGCGATCGACTAGCGGGAGGTAGCGAGCAGTACTTC.

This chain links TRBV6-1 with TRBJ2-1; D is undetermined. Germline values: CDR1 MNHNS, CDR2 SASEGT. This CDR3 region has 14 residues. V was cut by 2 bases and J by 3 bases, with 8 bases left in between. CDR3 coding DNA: TGTGCCAGCAGTGAAAAAGGTTTCTACAATGAGCAGTTCTTC. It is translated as CASSEKGFYNEQFF.

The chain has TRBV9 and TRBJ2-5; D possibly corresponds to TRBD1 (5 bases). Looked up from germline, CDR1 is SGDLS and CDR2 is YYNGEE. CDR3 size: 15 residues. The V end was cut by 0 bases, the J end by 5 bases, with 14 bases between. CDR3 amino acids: CASSVVDTSGETQYF. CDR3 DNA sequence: TGTGCCAGCAGCGTAGTTGACACTTCAGGGGAGACCCAGTACTTC.

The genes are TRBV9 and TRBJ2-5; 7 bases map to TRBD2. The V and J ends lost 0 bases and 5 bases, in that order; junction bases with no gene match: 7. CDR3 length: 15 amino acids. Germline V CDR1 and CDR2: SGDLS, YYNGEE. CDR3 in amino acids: CASSVGTREWETQYF. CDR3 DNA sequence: TGTGCCAGCAGCGTAGGTACGCGGGAGTGGGAGACCCAGTACTTC.

The chain's CDR3 is CAISSGADYGYTF. DNA of the CDR3: TGTGCCATCAGTTCAGGCGCGGACTATGGCTACACCTTC. This chain joins TRBV10-3 and TRBJ1-2; D is ambiguous. The germline V gene encodes CDR1 ENHRY and CDR2 SYGVKD. This CDR3 contains 13 residues. The V end lost 5 bases, the J end lost 3 bases, and 10 bases lay between the germline ends.

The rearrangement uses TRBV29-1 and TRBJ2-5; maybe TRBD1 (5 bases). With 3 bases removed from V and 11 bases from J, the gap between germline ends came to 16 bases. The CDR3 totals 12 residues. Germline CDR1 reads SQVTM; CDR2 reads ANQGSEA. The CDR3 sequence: CSVEGRTPGQYF. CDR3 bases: TGCAGCGTTGAGGGGCGGACGCCCGGTCAGTACTTC.

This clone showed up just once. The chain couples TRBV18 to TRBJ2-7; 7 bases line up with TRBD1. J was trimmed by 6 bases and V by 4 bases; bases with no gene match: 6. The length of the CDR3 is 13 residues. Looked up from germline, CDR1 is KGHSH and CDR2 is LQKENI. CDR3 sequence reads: CASSHGQAVEQYF. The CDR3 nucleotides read TGTGCCAGCTCACACGGACAGGCAGTCGAGCAGTACTTC.

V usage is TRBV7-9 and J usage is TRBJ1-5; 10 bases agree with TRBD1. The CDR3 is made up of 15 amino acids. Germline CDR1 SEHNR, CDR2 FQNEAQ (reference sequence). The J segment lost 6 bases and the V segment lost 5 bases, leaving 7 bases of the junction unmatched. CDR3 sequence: CASSPGTGVGQPQHF. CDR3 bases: TGTGCCAGCAGCCCTGGGACAGGGGTGGGTCAGCCCCAGCATTTT.

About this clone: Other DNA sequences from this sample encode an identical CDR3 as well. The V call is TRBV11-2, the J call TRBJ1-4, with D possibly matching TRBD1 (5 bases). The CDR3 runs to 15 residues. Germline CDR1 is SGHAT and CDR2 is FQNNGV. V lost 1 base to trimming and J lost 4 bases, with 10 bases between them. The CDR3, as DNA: TGTGCCAGCAGCTTAGGTGACAGAGATAATGAAAAACTGTTTTTT. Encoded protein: CASSLGDRDNEKLFF.